This T cell receptor (beta chain) was identified in a study of regulatory T cells in long-lasting Graves disease. There are a few counts of this clonotype. The ends were cut back, 0 bases at V and 3 bases at J, with 7 bases in the middle. This CDR3 region has 13 residues. Germline-derived CDR1 and CDR2 are SGHRS and YFSETQ. The time point denotes: persistent/refractory GD, antithyroid drugs over 5 years with positive TRAb. Preparation of the TCR library used RNA extracted from PBMCs. Arm-PCR with iRepertoire HTBI primers amplified the CDR3 regions for these TCR beta libraries. From the multiplex PCR reads, TCRdb called clonotypes with MiXCR, one entry per CDR3 protein. The table records about 300,000 distinct CDR3 sequences, 22% of them present only once.

Here the sequenced sample was peripheral blood mononuclear cells (PBMCs), taken when the disease was refractory, from a patient treated with antithyroid drugs. This sequence originates from a female donor with Graves disease. The rearrangement links TRBV5-1 to TRBJ2-7; D remains unclear. CDR3 in amino acids: CASSLADDYEQYF. CDR3 nucleotide sequence: TGCGCCAGCAGCTTGGCCGATGACTACGAGCAGTACTTC.